A selection of T cell receptor beta chains follows, all from one sample in a study of patients and donors after allogeneic stem cell transplantation. From the RT-PCR reads, TCRdb called clonotypes with MiXCR, one entry per CDR3 protein. Here the sample spans approximately 61,000 distinct CDR3 sequences, less than 15% being singletons. The sample was blood, either unsorted or a sorted T cell fraction (not recorded which). These receptors originate from a human donor who was either an allogeneic HSCT recipient or a stem cell or donor lymphocyte infusion donor (not recorded which). It is not recorded whose cells these are; they may come from a transplant donor. The CDR3 runs from the conserved cysteine through the conserved F or W. The D gene is left open where the match is weak. Where a row states a size, it is once, few, many or the class of an expanded clone; other rows omit it.

len,v_gene,j_gene,d_gene,abundance,CDR3aa,CDR3nt
17,TRBV24-1,TRBJ2-5,TRBD2,few,CATSDLFSGSDLETQYF,TGTGCCACCAGTGATTTGTTTAGCGGGAGTGATTTGGAGACCCAGTACTTC
15,TRBV11-2,TRBJ2-7,-,-,CASSLEGGRSYKQYF,TGTGCCAGCAGCTTAGAGGGAGGCAGATCCTACAAGCAGTACTTC
15,TRBV18,TRBJ1-5,-,-,CASSPTPGIDQPQHF,TGTGCCAGCTCACCCACTCCAGGTATTGATCAGCCCCAGCATTTT
18,TRBV7-2,TRBJ2-2,TRBD1,-,CASSPHSGTALNTGELFF,TGTGCCAGCAGCCCCCACTCCGGGACAGCGCTGAACACCGGGGAGCTGTTTTTT
17,TRBV5-1,TRBJ1-5,TRBD1,many,CASSVSPGQGDDQPQHF,TGCGCCAGCAGCGTGAGCCCGGGACAGGGGGACGATCAGCCCCAGCATTTT
11,TRBV5-4,TRBJ2-1,-,few,CASSFGIEQFF,TGTGCCAGCAGCTTCGGGATTGAGCAGTTCTTC
16,TRBV3-1,TRBJ2-3,-,few,CASSQGGAYLTDTQYF,TGTGCCAGCAGCCAAGGGGGGGCATATCTCACAGATACGCAGTATTTT
14,TRBV29-1,TRBJ1-2,-,many,CSVEDWERNYGYTF,TGCAGCGTTGAAGACTGGGAACGGAACTATGGCTACACCTTC
14,TRBV19,TRBJ2-5,TRBD1,-,CATRTGGKQETQYF,TGTGCCACCAGGACAGGGGGAAAGCAAGAGACCCAGTACTTC
12,TRBV30,TRBJ1-4,-,many,CAWSPKREKLFF,TGTGCCTGGAGTCCCAAAAGGGAAAAACTGTTTTTT
12,TRBV10-2,TRBJ1-1,-,many,CASTQGWSEAFF,TGCGCCAGCACCCAGGGGTGGTCAGAAGCTTTCTTT
12,TRBV12-3/TRBV12-4,TRBJ1-2,-,many,CASSFDSYGYTF,TGTGCCAGCAGTTTCGACAGCTATGGCTACACCTTC
13,TRBV25-1,TRBJ2-7,TRBD1,few,CASRGQGINEQYF,TGTGCCAGCAGGGGACAGGGCATTAACGAGCAGTACTTC
16,TRBV15,TRBJ2-7,TRBD1,-,CATMAGLGQGAYEQYF,TGTGCCACCATGGCTGGCCTTGGCCAGGGGGCCTACGAGCAGTACTTC
15,TRBV11-2,TRBJ2-1,-,-,CASSLVWARADEQFF,TGTGCCAGCAGCTTAGTTTGGGCTAGAGCGGATGAGCAGTTCTTC
16,TRBV12-3/TRBV12-4,TRBJ2-1,TRBD2,many,CASSSRTSGTYNEQFF,TGTGCCAGCAGTTCAAGGACTAGCGGGACGTACAATGAGCAGTTCTTC
15,TRBV5-1,TRBJ2-7,TRBD1,few,CASSPRQGVSYEQYF,TGCGCCAGCAGCCCTCGACAGGGGGTTTCCTACGAGCAGTACTTC
18,TRBV7-8,TRBJ1-5,-,few,CASSLRVRTAKDNQPQHF,TGTGCCAGCAGCTTACGGGTCAGGACAGCAAAAGACAATCAGCCCCAGCATTTT
16,TRBV15,TRBJ2-2,TRBD2,-,CATSRDFGTRTGELFF,TGTGCCACCAGCAGAGATTTTGGGACTAGGACCGGGGAGCTGTTTTTT
15,TRBV11-3,TRBJ2-7,-,-,CASSLAWTGFYEQYF,TGTGCCAGCAGCTTAGCATGGACGGGCTTCTACGAGCAGTACTTC
12,TRBV7-2,TRBJ1-2,-,-,CASSPGADGYTF,TGTGCCAGCAGCCCAGGGGCCGATGGCTACACCTTC
16,TRBV5-5,TRBJ1-1,-,many,CASSPGPGEGHSEAFF,TGTGCCAGCAGCCCGGGACCTGGTGAGGGGCATAGTGAAGCTTTCTTT
13,TRBV10-3,TRBJ2-5,-,large,CAIAGHYEETQYF,TGTGCCATCGCGGGACACTACGAAGAGACCCAGTACTTC
16,TRBV15,TRBJ2-2,TRBD2,-,CATSTLTSPITGELFF,TGTGCCACCAGCACACTGACTAGCCCGATCACCGGGGAGCTGTTTTTT